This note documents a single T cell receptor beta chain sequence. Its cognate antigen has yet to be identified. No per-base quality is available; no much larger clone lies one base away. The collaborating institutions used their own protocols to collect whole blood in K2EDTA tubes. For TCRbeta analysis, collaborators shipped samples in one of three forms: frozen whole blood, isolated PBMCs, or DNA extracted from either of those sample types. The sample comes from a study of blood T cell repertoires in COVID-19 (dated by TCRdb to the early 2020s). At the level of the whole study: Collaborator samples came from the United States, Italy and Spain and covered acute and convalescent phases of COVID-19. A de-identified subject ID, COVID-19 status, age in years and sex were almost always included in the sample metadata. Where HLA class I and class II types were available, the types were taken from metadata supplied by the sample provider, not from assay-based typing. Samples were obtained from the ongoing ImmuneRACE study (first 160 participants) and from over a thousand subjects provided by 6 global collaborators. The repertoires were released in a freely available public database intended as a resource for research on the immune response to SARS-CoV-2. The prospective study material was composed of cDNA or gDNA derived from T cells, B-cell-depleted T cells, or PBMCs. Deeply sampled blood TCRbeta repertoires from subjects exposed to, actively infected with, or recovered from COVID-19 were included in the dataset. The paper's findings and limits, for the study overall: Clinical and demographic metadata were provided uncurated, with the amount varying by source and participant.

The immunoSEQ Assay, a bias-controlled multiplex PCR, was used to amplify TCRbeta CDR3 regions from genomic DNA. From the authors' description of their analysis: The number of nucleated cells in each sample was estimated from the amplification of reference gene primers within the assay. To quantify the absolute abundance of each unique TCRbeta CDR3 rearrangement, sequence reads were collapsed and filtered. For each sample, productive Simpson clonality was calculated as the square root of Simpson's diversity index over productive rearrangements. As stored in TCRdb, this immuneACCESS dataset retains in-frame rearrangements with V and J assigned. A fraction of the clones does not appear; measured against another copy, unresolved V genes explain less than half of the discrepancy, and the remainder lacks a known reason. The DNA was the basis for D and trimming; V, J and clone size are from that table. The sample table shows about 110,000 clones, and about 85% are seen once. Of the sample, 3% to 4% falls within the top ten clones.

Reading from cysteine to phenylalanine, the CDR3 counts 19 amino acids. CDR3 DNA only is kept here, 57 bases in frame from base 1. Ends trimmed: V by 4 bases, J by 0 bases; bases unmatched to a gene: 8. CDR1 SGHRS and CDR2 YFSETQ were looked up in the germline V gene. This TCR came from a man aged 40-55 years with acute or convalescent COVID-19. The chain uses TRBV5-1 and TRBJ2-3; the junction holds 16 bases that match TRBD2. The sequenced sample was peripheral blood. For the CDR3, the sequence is CASSRGLAGGTSSTDTQYF. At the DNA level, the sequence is TGCGCCAGCAGCCGGGGACTAGCGGGGGGGACCTCTAGCACAGATACGCAGTATTTT. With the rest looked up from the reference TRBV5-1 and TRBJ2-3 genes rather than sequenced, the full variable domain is KAGVTQTPRYLIKTRGQQVTLSCSPISGHRSVSWYQQTPGQGLQFLFEYFSETQRNKGNFPGRFSGRQFSNSRSEMNVSTLELGDSALYLCASSRGLAGGTSSTDTQYFGPGTRLTVL.